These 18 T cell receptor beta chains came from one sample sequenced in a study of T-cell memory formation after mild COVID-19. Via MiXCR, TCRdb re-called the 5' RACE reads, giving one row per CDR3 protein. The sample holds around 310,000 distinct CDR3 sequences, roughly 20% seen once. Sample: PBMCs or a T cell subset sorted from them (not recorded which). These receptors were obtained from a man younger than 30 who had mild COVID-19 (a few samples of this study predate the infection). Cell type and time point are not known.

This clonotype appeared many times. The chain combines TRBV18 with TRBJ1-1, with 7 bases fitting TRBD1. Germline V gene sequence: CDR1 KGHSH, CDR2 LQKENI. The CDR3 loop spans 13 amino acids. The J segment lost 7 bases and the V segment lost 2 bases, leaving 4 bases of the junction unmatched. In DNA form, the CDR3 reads TGTGCCAGCTCACCAGACAGGGCCCATGAAGCTTTCTTT. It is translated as CASSPDRAHEAFF.

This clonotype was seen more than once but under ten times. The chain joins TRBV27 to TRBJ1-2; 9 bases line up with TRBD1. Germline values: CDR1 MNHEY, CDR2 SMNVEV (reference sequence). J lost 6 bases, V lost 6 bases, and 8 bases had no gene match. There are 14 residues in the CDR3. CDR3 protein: CASRQTGTGNGYTF. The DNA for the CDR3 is TGTGCCAGCAGGCAAACCGGGACAGGGAATGGCTACACCTTC.

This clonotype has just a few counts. The CDR3 sequence: CASSFIVGRGRWEAFF. The CDR3, as DNA: TGTGCCAGCAGTTTTATTGTCGGCAGGGGGCGTTGGGAAGCTTTCTTT. V usage is TRBV27 and J usage is TRBJ1-1; 8 nucleotides align to TRBD1. Trimming cost V 3 bases and J 8 bases; bases outside gene matches: 14. CDR3 length equals 16 residues. Germline V lookup: CDR1 MNHEY, CDR2 SMNVEV (reference sequence).

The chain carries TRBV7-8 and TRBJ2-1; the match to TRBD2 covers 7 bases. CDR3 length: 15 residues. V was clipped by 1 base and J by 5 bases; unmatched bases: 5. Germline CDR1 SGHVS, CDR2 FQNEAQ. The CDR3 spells CASSLEGGGNNEQFF. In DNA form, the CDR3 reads TGTGCCAGCAGCTTAGAGGGCGGGGGAAACAATGAGCAGTTCTTC.

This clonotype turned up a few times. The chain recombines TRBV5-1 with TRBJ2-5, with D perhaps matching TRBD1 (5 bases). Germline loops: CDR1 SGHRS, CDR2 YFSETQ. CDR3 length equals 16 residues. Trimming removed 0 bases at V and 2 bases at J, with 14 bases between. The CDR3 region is CASSLGPAGSQETQYF. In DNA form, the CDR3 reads TGCGCCAGCAGCTTGGGTCCGGCAGGGTCACAAGAGACCCAGTACTTC.

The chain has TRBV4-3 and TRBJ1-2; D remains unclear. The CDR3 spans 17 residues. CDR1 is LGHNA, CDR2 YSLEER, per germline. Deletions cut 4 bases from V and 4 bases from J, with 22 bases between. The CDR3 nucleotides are TGCGCCAGCAGCCGGCTTTGGAGCTCCGAGGAGCCCTATGGCTACACCTTC. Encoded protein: CASSRLWSSEEPYGYTF.

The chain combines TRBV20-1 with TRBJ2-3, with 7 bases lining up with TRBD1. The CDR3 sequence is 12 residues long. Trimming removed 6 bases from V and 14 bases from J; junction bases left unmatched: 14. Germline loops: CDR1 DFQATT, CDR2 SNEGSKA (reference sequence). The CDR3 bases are TGCAGTGCCCGTAAGGGGGCCCAAGAGTCGTATTTT. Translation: CSARKGAQESYF.

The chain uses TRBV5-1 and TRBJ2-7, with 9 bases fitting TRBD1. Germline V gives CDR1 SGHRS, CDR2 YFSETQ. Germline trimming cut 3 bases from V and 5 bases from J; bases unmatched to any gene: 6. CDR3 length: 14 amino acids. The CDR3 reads CASSSRTGADEQYF. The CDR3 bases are TGCGCCAGCAGCTCACGGACAGGGGCGGACGAGCAGTACTTC.

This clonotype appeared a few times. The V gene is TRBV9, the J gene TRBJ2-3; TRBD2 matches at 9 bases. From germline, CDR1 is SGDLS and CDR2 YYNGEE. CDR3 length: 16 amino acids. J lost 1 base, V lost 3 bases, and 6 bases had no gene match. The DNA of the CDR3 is TGTGCCAGCAGCGCACGCTCTAGCGGGGGCACAGATACGCAGTATTTT. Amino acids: CASSARSSGGTDTQYF. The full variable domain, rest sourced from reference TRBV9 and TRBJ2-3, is DSGVTQTPKHLITATGQRVTLRCSPRSGDLSVYWYQQSLDQGLQFLIQYYNGEERAKGNILERFSAQQFPDLHSELNLSSLELGDSALYFCASSARSSGGTDTQYFGPGTRLTVL.

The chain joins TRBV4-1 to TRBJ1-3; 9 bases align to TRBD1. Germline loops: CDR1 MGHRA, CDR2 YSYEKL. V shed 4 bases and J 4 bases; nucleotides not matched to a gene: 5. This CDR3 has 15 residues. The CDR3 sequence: CASSPTGTGGNTIYF. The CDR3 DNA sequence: TGCGCCAGCAGCCCAACCGGGACAGGGGGAAACACCATATATTTT.

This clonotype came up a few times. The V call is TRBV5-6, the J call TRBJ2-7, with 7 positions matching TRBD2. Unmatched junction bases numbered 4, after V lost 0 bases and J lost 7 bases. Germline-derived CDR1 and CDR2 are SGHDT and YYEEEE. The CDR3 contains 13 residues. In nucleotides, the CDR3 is TGTGCCAGCAGCTTGGAACGGGGGGATGAGCAGTACTTC. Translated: CASSLERGDEQYF.

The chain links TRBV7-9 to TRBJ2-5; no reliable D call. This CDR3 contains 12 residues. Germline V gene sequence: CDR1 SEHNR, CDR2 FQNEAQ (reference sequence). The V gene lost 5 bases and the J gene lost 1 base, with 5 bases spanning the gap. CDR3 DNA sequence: TGTGCCAGCAGCGCGGTCCAAGAGACCCAGTACTTC. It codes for CASSAVQETQYF.

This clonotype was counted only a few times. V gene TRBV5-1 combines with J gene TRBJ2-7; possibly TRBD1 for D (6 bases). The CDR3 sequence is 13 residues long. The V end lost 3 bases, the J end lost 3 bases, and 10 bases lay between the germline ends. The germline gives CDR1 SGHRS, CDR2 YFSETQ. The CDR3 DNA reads TGCGCCAGCAGCTGGGAACAGGGCTACGAGCAGTACGTC. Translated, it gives CASSWEQGYEQYV.

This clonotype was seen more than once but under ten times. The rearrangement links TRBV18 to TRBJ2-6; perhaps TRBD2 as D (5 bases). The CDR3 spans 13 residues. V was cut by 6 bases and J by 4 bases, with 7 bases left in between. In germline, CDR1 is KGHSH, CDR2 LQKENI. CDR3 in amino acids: CASSGGGANVLTF. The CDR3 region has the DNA TGTGCCAGCTCCGGAGGCGGGGCCAACGTCCTGACTTTC.

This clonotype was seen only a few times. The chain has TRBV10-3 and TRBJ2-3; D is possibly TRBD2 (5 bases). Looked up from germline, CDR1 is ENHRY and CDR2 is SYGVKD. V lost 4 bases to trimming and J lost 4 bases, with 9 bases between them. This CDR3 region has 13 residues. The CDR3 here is CAISGGVADTQYF. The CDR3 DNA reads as TGTGCCATCAGTGGGGGAGTCGCAGATACGCAGTATTTT.

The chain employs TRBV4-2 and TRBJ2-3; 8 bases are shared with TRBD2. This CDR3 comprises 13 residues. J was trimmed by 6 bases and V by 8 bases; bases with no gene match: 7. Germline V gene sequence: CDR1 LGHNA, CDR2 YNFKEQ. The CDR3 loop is CASREGSRDTQYF. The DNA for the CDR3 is TGTGCCAGCCGGGAGGGGTCAAGGGATACGCAGTATTTT.

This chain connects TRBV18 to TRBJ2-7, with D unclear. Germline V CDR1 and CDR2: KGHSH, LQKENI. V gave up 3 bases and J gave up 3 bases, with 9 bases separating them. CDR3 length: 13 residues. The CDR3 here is CASSPSLNYEQYF. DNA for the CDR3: TGTGCCAGCTCACCGTCTCTCAACTACGAGCAGTACTTC.

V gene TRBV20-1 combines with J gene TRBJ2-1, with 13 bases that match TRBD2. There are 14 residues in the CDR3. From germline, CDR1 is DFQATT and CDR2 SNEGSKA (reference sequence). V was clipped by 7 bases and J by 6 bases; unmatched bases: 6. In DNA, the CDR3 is TGCAGTGTTCCGACTAGCGGGGGGCTCAATGAGCAGTTCTTC. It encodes CSVPTSGGLNEQFF.